The TCR beta chain under discussion was sequenced for a study of regulatory T cells in long-lasting Graves disease. Study in general: Less than 3 months of antithyroid drugs had been taken by newly diagnosed Graves' patients.

This clonotype was seen many times. Its matching antigen is unknown. General observations from the study: TCR diversity was lower in persistent Graves' patients than in newly diagnosed ones.

Building of the TCR beta libraries involved iRepertoire HTBI primers and Arm-PCR of CDR3 regions. Using its own MiXCR run on the multiplex PCR reads, TCRdb lists one record per CDR3 protein. Of around 360,000 distinct CDR3 sequences detected, under 20% appear once; the ten largest clones hold over 20%. The CDR3 is made up of 16 amino acids. The germline CDR1 and CDR2 sequences are SGHAT and FQNNGV. V shed 0 bases and J 2 bases; nucleotides not matched to a gene: 4. Sample time point: newly diagnosed GD, antithyroid drugs for less than 3 months. Following extraction of RNA from PBMCs, that RNA was used to make the TCR library. The same sample was also studied in work on T cells in Graves' hyperthyroidism and ophthalmopathy. Per that paper: Using the HTBI primer set, a first-round RT-PCR was run on the TCR CDR3.

This TCR came from a young woman with Graves disease. V is TRBV11-2 and J is TRBJ1-1, with TRBD1 matching 9 bases. The material sequenced was peripheral blood mononuclear cells (PBMCs), taken at new diagnosis, from a patient treated with antithyroid drugs. The CDR3 reads CASSLDLGQGNTEAFF. The CDR3 region has the DNA TGTGCCAGCAGCTTAGATTTGGGACAGGGTAACACTGAAGCTTTCTTT.